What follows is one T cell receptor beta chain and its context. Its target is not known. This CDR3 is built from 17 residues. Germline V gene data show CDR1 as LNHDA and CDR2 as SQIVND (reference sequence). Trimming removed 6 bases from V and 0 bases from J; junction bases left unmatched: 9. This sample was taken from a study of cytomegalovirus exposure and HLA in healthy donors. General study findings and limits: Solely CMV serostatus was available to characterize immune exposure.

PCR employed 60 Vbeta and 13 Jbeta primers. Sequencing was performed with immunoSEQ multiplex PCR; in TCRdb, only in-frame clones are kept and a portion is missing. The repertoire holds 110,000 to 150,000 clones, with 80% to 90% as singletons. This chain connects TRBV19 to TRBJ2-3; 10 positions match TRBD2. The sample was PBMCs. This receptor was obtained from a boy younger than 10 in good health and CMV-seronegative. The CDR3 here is CASSVLAGISSTDTQYF. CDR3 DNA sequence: TGTGCCAGTAGCGTACTAGCGGGGATATCTAGCACAGATACGCAGTATTTT.